Listed below are T cell receptor beta chains from one sample, sequenced in a study of blood T cell repertoires in COVID-19. Produced via immunoSEQ multiplex PCR; TCRdb's table is partial and in-frame only. The sample has about 190,000 clones; approximately 79% are singletons. Sequenced: peripheral blood. These TCRs come from a woman in her 70s with acute or convalescent COVID-19. Both conserved end residues are trimmed from each CDR3.

j_call	v_call	cdr3_aa
TRBJ1-1	TRBV2	ASSETRAGAEAF
TRBJ1-1	TRBV11-1	ASSLRQGWSEAF
TRBJ1-5	TRBV27	ASSSRQGGQPQH
TRBJ1-1	TRBV10-3	AISESAGTEAF
TRBJ2-2	TRBV10-2	ASKGTGTGADTGELF
TRBJ2-6	TRBV9	ASSAGWDRSFPGANVLT
TRBJ2-5	TRBV6-5	ASRGLRAAEETQY
TRBJ1-2	TRBV7-9	ASSFFRQSNYGYT
TRBJ2-5	TRBV11-3	ASSARLAGALH
TRBJ2-2	TRBV6-5	ASSSPAGGNAGELF
TRBJ2-3	TRBV28	ASSSLVVRTESTDTQY
TRBJ2-3	TRBV5-1	ASSLAFLADTDTQY
TRBJ2-2	TRBV2	ASSVPGTATKNTGELF
TRBJ1-3	TRBV13	ASSPTGNTIY
TRBJ1-5	TRBV6-1	ASSEVDRAQPQH
TRBJ2-5	TRBV27	ASSLSIEGETQY
TRBJ1-3	TRBV5-6	ASSLYSNSGNTIY
TRBJ2-1	TRBV14	ASSQDFSGGSYNEQF
TRBJ1-2	TRBV30	AWTPGHQLYGYT
TRBJ2-3	TRBV24-1	ATSDLTQGGDTQY
TRBJ2-7	TRBV5-1	ASSLGAGTEGYEQY
TRBJ1-1	TRBV24-1	ATSGGRGAPDTEAF
TRBJ2-3	TRBV10-1	ASSPVSTDTQY
TRBJ1-1	TRBV5-1	ASSWTGWGTEAF
TRBJ1-6	TRBV6-1	ASSERSSYNSPLH
TRBJ2-3	TRBV2	ASSETSGRTDTQY
TRBJ1-2	TRBV19	ASSIALTGAYGYT
TRBJ2-3	TRBV27	ASRPSGTDTQY
TRBJ1-4	TRBV7-9	ASSHSEKLF
TRBJ2-3	TRBV19	ATEEATTDTQY
TRBJ1-6	TRBV7-9	ASSLRPVWGDATGSPLH
TRBJ1-3	TRBV21-1	ASLDQGKGSGNTIY
TRBJ2-6	TRBV5-1	ASSYRQGAGDVLT
TRBJ1-4	TRBV4-1	ASSHPGFEKLF
TRBJ2-5	TRBV5-1	ASSFLSLVETQY
TRBJ2-7	TRBV4-1	ASSQGYRDRVGEQY
TRBJ2-7	TRBV3-1/TRBV3-2	ASSQVSLAGSEQY
TRBJ2-1	TRBV19	ASSMLASGSSYNEQF
TRBJ2-1	TRBV2	ASRRTSGNYNEQF
TRBJ2-7	TRBV10-2	ASSVDSYEQY
TRBJ1-6	TRBV9	ASSTGQGYSPLH
TRBJ2-5	TRBV3-1/TRBV3-2	ASSQSGETQY
TRBJ2-7	TRBV19	ASSMVTGGLYEQY
TRBJ2-1	TRBV11-2	ASSSIRGSYNEQF
TRBJ1-6	TRBV7-3	ASSLEAGRHSPLH
TRBJ2-1	TRBV5-1	ASSPRTSELHNEQF
TRBJ2-5	TRBV18	ASSPPGQGLGETQY
TRBJ2-5	TRBV6-2/TRBV6-3	ASSYLASGTETQY
TRBJ2-1	TRBV9	ASSPTGTNYNEQF
TRBJ1-1	TRBV2	ASSVTGNTEAF